Described below is a single T cell receptor (beta chain) sequence and its context. Its antigen remains unknown. The data are from a study of T cells after yellow fever vaccination. Across the study: For low cell numbers, libraries were made with SMART-Seq v4 Ultra Low Input. Whole-study findings and limits: Post-booster repertoires contained most primary-vaccination clones again (around 97% CD4, roughly 90% CD8). The secondary response was weaker, and its peak arrived faster, on day 5 versus 15.

The trim removed 4 bases at V and 3 bases at J, leaving 4 bases unmatched. In germline, CDR1 is LNHDA, CDR2 SQIVND (reference sequence). The CDR3 loop spans 14 amino acids. Template switching by 5'RACE produced TCR cDNA, adding a universal primer site and UMIs. TCRdb redid the calling of the 5' RACE reads with MiXCR, one entry per CDR3 protein. This table holds 340,000 or so distinct CDR3 sequences, around 13% found once. The sample consisted of CD4+ T cells sorted from PBMCs, taken 15 days after the yellow fever booster vaccination. This TCR was recovered from a young man who received the YFV17D yellow fever vaccine. This chain joins TRBV19 and TRBJ2-5; 8 bases agree with TRBD1. The chain's CDR3 is CASSTTGDEETQYF. The CDR3 DNA sequence: TGTGCCAGTAGTACGACAGGGGATGAAGAGACCCAGTACTTC.